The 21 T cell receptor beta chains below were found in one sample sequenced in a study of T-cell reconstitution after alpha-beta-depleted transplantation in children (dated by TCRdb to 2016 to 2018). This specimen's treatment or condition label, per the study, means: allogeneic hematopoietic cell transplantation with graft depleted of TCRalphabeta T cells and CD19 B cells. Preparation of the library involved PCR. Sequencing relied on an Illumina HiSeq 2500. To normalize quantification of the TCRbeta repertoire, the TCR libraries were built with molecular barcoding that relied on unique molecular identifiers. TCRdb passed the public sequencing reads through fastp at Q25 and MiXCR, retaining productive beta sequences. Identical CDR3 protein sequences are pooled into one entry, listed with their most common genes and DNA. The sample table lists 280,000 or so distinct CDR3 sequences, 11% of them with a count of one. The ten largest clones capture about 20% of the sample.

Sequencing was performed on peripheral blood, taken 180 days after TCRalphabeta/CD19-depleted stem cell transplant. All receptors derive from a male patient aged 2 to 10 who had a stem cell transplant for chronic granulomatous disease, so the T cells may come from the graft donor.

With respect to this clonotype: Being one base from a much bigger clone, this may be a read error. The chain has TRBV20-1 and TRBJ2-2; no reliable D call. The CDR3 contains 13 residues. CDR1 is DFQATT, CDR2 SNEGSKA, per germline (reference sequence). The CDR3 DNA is TGCAGTTCTAGAGTCGGAAGGACCGGGGAGCTGTTTTTT. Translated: CSSRVGRTGELFF.

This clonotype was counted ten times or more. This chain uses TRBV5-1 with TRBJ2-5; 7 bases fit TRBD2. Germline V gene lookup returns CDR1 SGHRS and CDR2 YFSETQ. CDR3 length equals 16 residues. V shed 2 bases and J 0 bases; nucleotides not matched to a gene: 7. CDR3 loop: CASSFEGSGYQETQYF. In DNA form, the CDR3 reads TGCGCCAGCAGCTTTGAGGGTAGCGGGTACCAAGAGACCCAGTACTTC.

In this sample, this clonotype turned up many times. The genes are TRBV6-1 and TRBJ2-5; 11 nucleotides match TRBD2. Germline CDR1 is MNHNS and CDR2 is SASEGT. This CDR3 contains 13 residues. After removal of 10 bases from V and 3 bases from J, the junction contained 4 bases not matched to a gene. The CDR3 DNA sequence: TGTGCCACTACTAGCGGGAGAAAAGAGACCCAGTACTTC. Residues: CATTSGRKETQYF.

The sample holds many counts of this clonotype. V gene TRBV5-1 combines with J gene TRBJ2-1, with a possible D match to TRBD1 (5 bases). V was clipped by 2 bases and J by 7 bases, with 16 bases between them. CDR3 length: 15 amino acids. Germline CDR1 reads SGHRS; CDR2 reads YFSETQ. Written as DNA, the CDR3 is TGCGCCAGCAGCTTAAGCCAGGGTTTAATAAATGAGCAGTTCTTC. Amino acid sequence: CASSLSQGLINEQFF.

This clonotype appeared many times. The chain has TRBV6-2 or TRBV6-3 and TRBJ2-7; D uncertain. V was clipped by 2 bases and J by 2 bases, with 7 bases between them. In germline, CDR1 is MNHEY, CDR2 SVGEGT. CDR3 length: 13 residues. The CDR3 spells CASSYPPAYEQYF. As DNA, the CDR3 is TGTGCCAGCAGTTACCCTCCGGCCTACGAGCAGTACTTC.

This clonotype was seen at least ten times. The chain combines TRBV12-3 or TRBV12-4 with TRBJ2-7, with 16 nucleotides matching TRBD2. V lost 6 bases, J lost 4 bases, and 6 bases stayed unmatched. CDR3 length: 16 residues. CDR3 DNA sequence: TGTGCCAGCAGCCTTGGGACTAGCGGGGGGGCGTACGAGCAGTACTTC. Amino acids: CASSLGTSGGAYEQYF.

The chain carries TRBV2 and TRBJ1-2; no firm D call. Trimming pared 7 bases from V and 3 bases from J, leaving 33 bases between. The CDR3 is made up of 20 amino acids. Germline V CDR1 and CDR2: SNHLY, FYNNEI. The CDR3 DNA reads TGTGCCAGCAAGGTTCGGGAGGATTACGGCGGGGAGGGTGACTACTATGGCTACACCTTC. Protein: CASKVREDYGGEGDYYGYTF.

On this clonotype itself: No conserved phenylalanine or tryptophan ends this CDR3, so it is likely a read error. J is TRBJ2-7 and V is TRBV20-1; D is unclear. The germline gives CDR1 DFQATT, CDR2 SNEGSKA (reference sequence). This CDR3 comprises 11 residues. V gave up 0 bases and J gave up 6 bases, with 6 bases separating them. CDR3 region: CSARDAVEQYS. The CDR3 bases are TGCAGTGCTAGAGATGCCGTCGAGCAGTACTCC.

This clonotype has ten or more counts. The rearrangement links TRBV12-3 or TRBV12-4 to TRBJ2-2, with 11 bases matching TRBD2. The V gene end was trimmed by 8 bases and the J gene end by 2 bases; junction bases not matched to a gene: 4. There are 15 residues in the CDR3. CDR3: CASRLAGSNTGELFF. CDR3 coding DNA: TGTGCCAGCCGACTAGCGGGGTCAAACACCGGGGAGCTGTTTTTT.

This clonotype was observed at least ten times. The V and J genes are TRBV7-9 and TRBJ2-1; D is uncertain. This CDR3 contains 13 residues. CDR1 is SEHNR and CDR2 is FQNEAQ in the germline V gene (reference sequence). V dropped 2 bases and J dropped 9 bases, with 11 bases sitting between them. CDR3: CASSLTDPGEQFF. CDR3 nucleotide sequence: TGTGCCAGCAGCTTAACTGATCCGGGTGAGCAGTTCTTC.

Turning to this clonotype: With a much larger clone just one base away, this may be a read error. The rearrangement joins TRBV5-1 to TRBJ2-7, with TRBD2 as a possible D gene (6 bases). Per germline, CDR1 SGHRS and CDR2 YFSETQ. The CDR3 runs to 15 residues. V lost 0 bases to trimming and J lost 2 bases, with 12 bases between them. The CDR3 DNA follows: TGCGCCAGCAGCTTGGTGGGACTCGACCCCTACGAGCAGTACTTC. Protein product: CASSLVGLDPYEQYF.

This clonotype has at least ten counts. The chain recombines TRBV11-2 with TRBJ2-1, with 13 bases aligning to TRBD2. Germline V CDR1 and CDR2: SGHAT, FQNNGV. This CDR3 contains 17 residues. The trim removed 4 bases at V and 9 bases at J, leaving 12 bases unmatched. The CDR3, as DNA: TGTGCCAGCAGCTCCTCATCTACTAGCGGGAGGGCCCGTGAGCAGTTCTTC. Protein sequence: CASSSSSTSGRAREQFF.

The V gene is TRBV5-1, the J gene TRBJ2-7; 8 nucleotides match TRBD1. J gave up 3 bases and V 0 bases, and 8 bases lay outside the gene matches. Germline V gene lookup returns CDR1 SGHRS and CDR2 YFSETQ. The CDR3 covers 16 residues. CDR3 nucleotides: TGCGCCAGCAGCTTGGCTGCCGGGACAGGCTACTACGAGCAGTACTTC. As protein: CASSLAAGTGYYEQYF.

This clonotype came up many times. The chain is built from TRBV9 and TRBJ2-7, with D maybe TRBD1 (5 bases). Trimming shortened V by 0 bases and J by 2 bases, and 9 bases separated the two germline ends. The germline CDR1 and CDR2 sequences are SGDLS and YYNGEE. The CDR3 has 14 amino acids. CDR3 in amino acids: CASSVGGGTYEQYF. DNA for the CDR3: TGTGCCAGCAGCGTAGGGGGCGGTACCTACGAGCAGTACTTC.

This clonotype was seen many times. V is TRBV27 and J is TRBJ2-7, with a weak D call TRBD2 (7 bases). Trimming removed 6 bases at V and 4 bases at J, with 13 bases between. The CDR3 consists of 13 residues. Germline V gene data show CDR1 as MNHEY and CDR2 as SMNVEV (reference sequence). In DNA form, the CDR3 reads TGTGCCAGCAGACCTAGGGGGGGATACGAGCAGTACTTC. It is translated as CASRPRGGYEQYF.

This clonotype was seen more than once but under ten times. The chain's CDR3 is CASSDPGGIIIYEQYF. In DNA form, the CDR3 reads TGTGCCAGCAGTGACCCTGGGGGAATTATTATTTACGAGCAGTACTTC. The gene calls are TRBV2 and TRBJ2-7; D possibly uses TRBD1 or TRBD2 (5 bases each). The germline V gene has CDR1 SNHLY and CDR2 FYNNEI. The CDR3 has 16 residues. Trimming removed 3 bases at V and 4 bases at J, with 19 bases between.

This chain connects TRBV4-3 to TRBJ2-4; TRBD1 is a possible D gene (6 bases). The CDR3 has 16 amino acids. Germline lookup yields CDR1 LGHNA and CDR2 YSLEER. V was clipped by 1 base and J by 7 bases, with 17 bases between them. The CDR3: CASSQGWQGLGNIQYF. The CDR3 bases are TGCGCCAGCAGCCAAGGGTGGCAGGGGCTCGGGAACATTCAGTACTTC.

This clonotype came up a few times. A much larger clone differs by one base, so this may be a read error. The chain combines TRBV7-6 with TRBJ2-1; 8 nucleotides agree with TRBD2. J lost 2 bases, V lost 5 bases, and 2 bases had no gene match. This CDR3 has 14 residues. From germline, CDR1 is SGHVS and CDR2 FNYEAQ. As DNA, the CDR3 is TGTGCCAGCAGCAAAGCGGGGGCCTACAATGAGCAGTTCTTC. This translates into CASSKAGAYNEQFF.

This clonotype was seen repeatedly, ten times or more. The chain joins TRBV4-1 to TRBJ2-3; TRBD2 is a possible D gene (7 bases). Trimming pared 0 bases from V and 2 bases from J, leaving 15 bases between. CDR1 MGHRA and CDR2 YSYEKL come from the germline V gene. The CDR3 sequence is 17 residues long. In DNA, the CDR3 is TGCGCCAGCAGCCAAGATCTGGCGGGGGCGAACACAGATACGCAGTATTTT. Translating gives CASSQDLAGANTDTQYF.

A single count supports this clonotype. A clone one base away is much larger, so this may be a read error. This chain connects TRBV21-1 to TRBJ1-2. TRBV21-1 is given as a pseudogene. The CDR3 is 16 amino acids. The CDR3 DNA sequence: TGTGCCAGCAGCAAAGGAGGAACTTGCTCGGGCTATGGCGACACCTTC. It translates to CASSKGGTCSGYGDTF.

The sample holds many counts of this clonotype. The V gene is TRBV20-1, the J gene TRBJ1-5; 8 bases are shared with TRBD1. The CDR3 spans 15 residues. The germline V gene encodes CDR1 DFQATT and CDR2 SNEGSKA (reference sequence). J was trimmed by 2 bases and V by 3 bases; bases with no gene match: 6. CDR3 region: CSASNTGGGNQPQHF. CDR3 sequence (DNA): TGCAGTGCTAGTAATACAGGGGGGGGCAATCAGCCCCAGCATTTT.